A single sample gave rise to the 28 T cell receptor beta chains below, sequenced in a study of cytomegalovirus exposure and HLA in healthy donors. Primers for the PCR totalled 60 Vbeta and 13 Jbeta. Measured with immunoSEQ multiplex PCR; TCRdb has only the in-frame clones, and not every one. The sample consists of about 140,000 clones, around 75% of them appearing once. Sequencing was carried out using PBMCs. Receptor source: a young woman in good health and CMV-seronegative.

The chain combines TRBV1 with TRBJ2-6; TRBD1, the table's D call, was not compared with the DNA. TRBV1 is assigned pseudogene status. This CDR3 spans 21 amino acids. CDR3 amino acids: CTSSQDVPPGQGNAGANVLTF. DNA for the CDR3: TGCACCAGCAGCCAAGATGTCCCCCCGGGACAGGGGAACGCTGGGGCCAACGTCCTGACTTTC.

DNA of the CDR3: TGTGCCAGCAGTTTAAGCCCTAGCGGGAGCTCCGGGGAGCTGTTTTTT. It translates to CASSLSPSGSSGELFF. The chain combines TRBV28 with TRBJ2-2; 10 bases match TRBD2. There are 16 residues in the CDR3. Germline V gene data show CDR1 as MDHEN and CDR2 as SYDVKM. Losses at the gene ends were 2 bases for V and 6 bases for J; bases not matched to a gene: 6. Full variable domain (rest looked up from reference TRBV28 and TRBJ2-2): DVKVTQSSRYLVKRTGEKVFLECVQDMDHENMFWYRQDPGLGLRLIYFSYDVKMKEKGDIPEGYSVSREKKERFSLILESASTNQTSMYLCASSLSPSGSSGELFFGEGSRLTVL.

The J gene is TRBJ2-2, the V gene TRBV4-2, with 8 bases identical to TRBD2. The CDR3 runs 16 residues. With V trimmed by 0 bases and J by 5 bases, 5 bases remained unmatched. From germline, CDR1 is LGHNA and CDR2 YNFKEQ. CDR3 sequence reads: CASSQDHGGATGELFF. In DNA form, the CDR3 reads TGTGCCAGCAGCCAAGATCACGGGGGGGCAACCGGGGAGCTGTTTTTT.

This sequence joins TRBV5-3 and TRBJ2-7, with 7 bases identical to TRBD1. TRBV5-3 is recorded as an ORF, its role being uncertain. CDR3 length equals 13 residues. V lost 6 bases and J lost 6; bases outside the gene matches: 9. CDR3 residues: CARNDCTGAEQYV. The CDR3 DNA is TGTGCCAGAAACGACTGTACAGGGGCCGAGCAGTACGTC.

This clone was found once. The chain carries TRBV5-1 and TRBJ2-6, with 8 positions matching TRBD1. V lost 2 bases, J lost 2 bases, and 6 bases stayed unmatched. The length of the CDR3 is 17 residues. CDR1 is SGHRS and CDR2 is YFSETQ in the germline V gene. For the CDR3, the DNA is TGCGCCAGCAGCTTCGAAAAGACAGGGGCTGGGGCCAACGTCCTGACTTTC. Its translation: CASSFEKTGAGANVLTF.

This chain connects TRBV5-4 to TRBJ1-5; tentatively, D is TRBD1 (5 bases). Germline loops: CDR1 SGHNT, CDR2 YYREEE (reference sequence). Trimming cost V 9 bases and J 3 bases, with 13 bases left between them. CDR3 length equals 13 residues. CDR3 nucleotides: TGTGCCACCTCCGCAGGGAACAATCAGCCCCAGCATTTT. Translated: CATSAGNNQPQHF.

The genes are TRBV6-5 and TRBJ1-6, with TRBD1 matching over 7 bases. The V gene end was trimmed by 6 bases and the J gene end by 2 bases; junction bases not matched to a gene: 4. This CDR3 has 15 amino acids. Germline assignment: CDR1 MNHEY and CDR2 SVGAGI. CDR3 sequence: CASRDRAAYNSPLHF. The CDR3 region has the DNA TGTGCCAGCAGAGACAGGGCAGCCTATAATTCACCCCTCCACTTT.

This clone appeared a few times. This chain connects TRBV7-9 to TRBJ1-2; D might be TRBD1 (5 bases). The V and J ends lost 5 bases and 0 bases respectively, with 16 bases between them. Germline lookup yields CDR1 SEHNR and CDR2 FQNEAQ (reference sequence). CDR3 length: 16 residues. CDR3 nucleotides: TGTGCCAGCAGCCACGAGTGGGGCGACGCTAACTATGGCTACACCTTC. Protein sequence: CASSHEWGDANYGYTF.

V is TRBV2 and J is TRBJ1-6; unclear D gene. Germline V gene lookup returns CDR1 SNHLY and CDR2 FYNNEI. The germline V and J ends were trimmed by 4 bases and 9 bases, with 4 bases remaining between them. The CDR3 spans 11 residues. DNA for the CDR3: TGTGCCAGCAGTGGAGGTTCACCCCTCCACTTT. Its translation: CASSGGSPLHF.

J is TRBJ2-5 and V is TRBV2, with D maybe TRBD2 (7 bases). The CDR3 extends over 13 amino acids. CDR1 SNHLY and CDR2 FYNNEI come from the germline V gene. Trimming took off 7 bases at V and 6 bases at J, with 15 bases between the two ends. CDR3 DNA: TGTGCCAGCAATCAGGGAGGGGGGCAGACCCAGTACTTC. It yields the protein CASNQGGGQTQYF.

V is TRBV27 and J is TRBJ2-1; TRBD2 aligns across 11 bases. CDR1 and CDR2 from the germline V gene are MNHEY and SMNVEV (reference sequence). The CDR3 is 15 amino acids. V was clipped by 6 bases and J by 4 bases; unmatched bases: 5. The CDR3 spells CASRLTSGAYNEQFF. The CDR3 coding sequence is TGTGCCAGCAGGTTGACTAGCGGGGCTTACAATGAGCAGTTCTTC.

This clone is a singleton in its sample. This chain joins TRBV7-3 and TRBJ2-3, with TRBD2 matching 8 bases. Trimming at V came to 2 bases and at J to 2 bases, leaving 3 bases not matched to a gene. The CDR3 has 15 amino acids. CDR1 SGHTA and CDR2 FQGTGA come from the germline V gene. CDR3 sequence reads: CASSLGAGVTDTQYF. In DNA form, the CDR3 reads TGTGCCAGCAGCTTAGGAGCGGGAGTCACAGATACGCAGTATTTT. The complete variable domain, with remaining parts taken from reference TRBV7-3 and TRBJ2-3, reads GAGVSQTPSNKVTEKGKYVELRCDPISGHTALYWYRQSLGQGPEFLIYFQGTGAADDSGLPNDRFFAVRPEGSVSTLKIQRTERGDSAVYLCASSLGAGVTDTQYFGPGTRLTVL.

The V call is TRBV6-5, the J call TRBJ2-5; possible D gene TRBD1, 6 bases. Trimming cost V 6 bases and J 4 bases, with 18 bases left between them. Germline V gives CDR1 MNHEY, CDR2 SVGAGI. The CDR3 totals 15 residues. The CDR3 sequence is CASRLQGSIGETQYF. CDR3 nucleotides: TGTGCCAGCAGGCTACAGGGAAGCATCGGAGAGACCCAGTACTTC.

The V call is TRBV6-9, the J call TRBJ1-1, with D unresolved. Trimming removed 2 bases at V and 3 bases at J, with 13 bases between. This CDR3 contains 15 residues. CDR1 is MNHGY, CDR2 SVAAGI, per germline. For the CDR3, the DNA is TGTGCCAGCAGTTATCGGGAAGGCCTATACACTGAAGCTTTCTTT. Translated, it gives CASSYREGLYTEAFF.

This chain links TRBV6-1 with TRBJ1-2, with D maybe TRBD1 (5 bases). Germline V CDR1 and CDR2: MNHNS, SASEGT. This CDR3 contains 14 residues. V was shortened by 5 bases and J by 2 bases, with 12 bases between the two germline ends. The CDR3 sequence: CASSTPGGNYGYTF. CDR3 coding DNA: TGTGCCAGCAGTACCCCGGGGGGGAACTATGGCTACACCTTC.

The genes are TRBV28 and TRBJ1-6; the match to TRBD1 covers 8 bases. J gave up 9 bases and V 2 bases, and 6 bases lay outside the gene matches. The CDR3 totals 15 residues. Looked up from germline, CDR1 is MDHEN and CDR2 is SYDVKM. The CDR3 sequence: CASSLNRGLFSPLHF. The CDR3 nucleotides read TGTGCCAGCAGTTTAAACAGGGGGTTGTTTTCACCCCTCCACTTT. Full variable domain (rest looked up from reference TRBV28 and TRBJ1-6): DVKVTQSSRYLVKRTGEKVFLECVQDMDHENMFWYRQDPGLGLRLIYFSYDVKMKEKGDIPEGYSVSREKKERFSLILESASTNQTSMYLCASSLNRGLFSPLHFGNGTRLTVT.

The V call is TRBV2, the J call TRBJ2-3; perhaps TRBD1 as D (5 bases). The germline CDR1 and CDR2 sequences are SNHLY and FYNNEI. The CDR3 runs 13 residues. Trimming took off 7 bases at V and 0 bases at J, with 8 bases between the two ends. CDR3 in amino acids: CASKGVSTDTQYF. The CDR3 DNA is TGTGCCAGCAAAGGGGTGAGCACAGATACGCAGTATTTT.

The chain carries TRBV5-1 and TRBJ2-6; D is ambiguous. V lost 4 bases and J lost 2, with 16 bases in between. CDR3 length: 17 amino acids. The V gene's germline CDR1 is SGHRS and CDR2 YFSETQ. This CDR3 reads CASSPPLEPAGANVLTF. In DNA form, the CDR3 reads TGCGCCAGCAGCCCGCCTCTAGAGCCTGCTGGGGCCAACGTCCTGACTTTC. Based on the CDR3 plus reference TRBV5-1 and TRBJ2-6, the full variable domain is KAGVTQTPRYLIKTRGQQVTLSCSPISGHRSVSWYQQTPGQGLQFLFEYFSETQRNKGNFPGRFSGRQFSNSRSEMNVSTLELGDSALYLCASSPPLEPAGANVLTFGAGSRLTVL.

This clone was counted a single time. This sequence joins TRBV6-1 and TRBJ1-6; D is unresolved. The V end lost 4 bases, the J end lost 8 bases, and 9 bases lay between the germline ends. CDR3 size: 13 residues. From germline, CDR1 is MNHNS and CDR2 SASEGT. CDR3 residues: CASSGFRDSPLHF. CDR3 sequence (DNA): TGTGCCAGCAGTGGGTTCCGGGATTCACCCCTCCACTTT.

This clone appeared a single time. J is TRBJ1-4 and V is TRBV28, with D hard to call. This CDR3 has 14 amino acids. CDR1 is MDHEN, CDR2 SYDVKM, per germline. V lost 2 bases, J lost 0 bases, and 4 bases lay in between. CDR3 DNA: TGTGCCAGCAGTTTAATAGCAACTAATGAAAAACTGTTTTTT. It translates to CASSLIATNEKLFF.

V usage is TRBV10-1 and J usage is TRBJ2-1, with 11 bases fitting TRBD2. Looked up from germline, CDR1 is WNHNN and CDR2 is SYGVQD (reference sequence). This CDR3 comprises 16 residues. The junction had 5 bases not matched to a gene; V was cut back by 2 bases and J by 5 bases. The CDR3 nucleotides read TGCGCCAGCAGTGAGCAACCGGGACTAGCGGACAATGAGCAGTTCTTC. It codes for CASSEQPGLADNEQFF.

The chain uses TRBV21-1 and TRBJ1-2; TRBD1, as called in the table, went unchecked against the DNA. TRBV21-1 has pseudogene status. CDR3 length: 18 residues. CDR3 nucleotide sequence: TGTGCCAGCAGCAAAGAGGGGCGAAGGACAGGGCACTATTGCGGCTACACCTTC. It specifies CASSKEGRRTGHYCGYTF.

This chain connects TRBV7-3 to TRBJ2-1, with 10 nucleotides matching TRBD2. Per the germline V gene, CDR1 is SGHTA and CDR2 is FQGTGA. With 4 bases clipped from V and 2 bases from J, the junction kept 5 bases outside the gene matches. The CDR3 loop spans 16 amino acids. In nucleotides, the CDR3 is TGTGCCAGCAGCTCCCCGGGACTAGCGCCCTACAATGAGCAGTTCTTC. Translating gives CASSSPGLAPYNEQFF.

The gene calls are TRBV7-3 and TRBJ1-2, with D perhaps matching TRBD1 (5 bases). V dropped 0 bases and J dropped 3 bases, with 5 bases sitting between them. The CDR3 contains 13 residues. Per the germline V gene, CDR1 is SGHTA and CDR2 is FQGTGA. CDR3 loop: CASSLTGDYGYTF. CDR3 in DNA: TGTGCCAGCAGCTTAACAGGGGACTATGGCTACACCTTC.

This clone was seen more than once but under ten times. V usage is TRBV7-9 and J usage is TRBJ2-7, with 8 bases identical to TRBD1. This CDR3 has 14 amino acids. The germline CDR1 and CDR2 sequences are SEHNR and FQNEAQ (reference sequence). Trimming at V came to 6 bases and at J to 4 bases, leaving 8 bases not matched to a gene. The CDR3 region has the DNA TGTGCCAGCAGTTCGACAGGGGTCGGGTACGAGCAGTACTTC. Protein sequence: CASSSTGVGYEQYF. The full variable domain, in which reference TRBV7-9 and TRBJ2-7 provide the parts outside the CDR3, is DTGVSQNPRHKITKRGQNVTFRCDPISEHNRLYWYRQTLGQGPEFLTYFQNEAQLEKSRLLSDRFSAERPKGSFSTLEIQRTEQGDSAMYLCASSSTGVGYEQYFGPGTRLTVT.

The CDR3 reads CAISESIARGSSTGELFF. CDR3 nucleotide sequence: TGTGCCATCAGTGAGTCGATAGCCAGGGGGTCTAGCACCGGGGAGCTGTTTTTT. The chain links TRBV10-3 to TRBJ2-2, with TRBD1 matching 7 bases. Germline CDR1 and CDR2: ENHRY and SYGVKD. The CDR3 runs to 18 residues. J was trimmed by 4 bases and V by 0 bases; bases with no gene match: 11.

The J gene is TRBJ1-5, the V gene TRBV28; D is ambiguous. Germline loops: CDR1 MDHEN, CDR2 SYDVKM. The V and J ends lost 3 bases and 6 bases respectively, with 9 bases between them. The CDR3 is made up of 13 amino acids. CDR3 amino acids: CASSFSGSQPQHF. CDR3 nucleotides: TGTGCCAGCAGTTTTTCGGGAAGTCAGCCCCAGCATTTT.

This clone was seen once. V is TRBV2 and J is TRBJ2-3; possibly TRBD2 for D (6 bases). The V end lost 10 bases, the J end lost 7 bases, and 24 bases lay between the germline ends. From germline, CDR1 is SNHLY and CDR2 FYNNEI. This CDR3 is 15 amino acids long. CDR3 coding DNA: TGTGCCACCAACCCCCCGGCGGGGAGCCACTATACGCAGTATTTT. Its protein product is CATNPPAGSHYTQYF.